This T cell receptor (beta chain) was identified in a study of cytomegalovirus exposure and HLA in healthy donors. The PCR ran on 60 Vbeta and 13 Jbeta primers. The repertoire was sequenced with immunoSEQ multiplex PCR; TCRdb's copy has only in-frame clones and lacks some. The sample yields 100,000 to 130,000 clones, approximately 73% seen once. To note about this clone: Its matching antigen is unknown.

This cohort consisted of healthy bone marrow donors. There were likely unrecorded immune exposures, though donors were nominally healthy when sampled. Germline V gene data show CDR1 as GTSNPN and CDR2 as SVGIG (reference sequence). CDR3 length equals 14 residues. V dropped 4 bases and J dropped 2 bases, with 13 bases sitting between them. Whole-study findings and limits: In a later analysis, compared with equally common non-associated chains, HLA-associated beta chains were more expanded. As a later analysis revealed, the rate of TCR association differed by HLA locus, with DRB1 most and HLA-C fewest.

The chain recombines TRBV30 with TRBJ2-3; D might be TRBD2 (7 bases). This sequence originates from a man in his thirties or forties in good health and CMV-seronegative. Material for sequencing was PBMCs. The CDR3 nucleotides are TGTGCCTGGAACAGGGCGGGGGTCACAGATACGCAGTATTTT. Encoded protein: CAWNRAGVTDTQYF.